The rows below give T cell receptor beta chains drawn from one sample of a study of blood T cell repertoires in COVID-19. The method was immunoSEQ multiplex PCR; TCRdb's version includes in-frame clones alone and lacks a portion of them. This sample has roughly 41,000 clones; about 88% occur once, and the top ten carry about 11%. Input material: peripheral blood. These receptors originate from a man aged 60 to 69 with active COVID-19. CDR3s include the opening cysteine and the closing phenylalanine or tryptophan. The D gene is left open where the match is weak. Only some rows state a clone size, as once, few, many or a class for expanded clones.

d_gene,v_gene,abundance,j_gene,CDR3nt,CDR3aa
.,TRBV14,.,TRBJ1-2,TGTGCCAGCAGCCAACGGGACGGAGGACTAGCTAACTATGGCTACACCTTC,CASSQRDGGLANYGYTF
TRBD2,TRBV6-1,.,TRBJ2-1,TGTGCCAGCAGTGAAGCGCGGGGCGGGAGCGGGAGGAGGTACAATGAGCAGTTCTTC,CASSEARGGSGRRYNEQFF
TRBD1,TRBV6-2/TRBV6-3,.,TRBJ2-7,TGTGCCAGCAGTTGGGACAGCCCCTACGAGCAGTACTTC,CASSWDSPYEQYF
TRBD2,TRBV10-3,.,TRBJ2-6,TGTGCCATCAGTGAGTCGCGGACTAGCAATTCCCCCTCTGGGGCCAACGTCCTGACTTTC,CAISESRTSNSPSGANVLTF
.,TRBV3-1/TRBV3-2,.,TRBJ2-7,TGTGCCAGCAGCCCAACAGGGCCTTGGAACTACGAGCAGTACTTC,CASSPTGPWNYEQYF
TRBD2,TRBV7-2,.,TRBJ2-3,TGTGCCAGCACCCCCCTTACTAGCGGGCGGAACACAGATACGCAGTATTTT,CASTPLTSGRNTDTQYF
TRBD2,TRBV5-1,once,TRBJ2-5,TGCGCCAGCAGCTTGGTAGCGGGAGGGCAAGAGACCCAGTACTTC,CASSLVAGGQETQYF
TRBD2,TRBV2,.,TRBJ2-1,TGTGCCAGCAGTGAATTGAGACTAGCGGGAGCCAATGAGCAGTTCTTC,CASSELRLAGANEQFF
TRBD1,TRBV7-2,.,TRBJ2-5,TGTGCCAGCAGCTCGACAGGGGGCGGGCGAGAGACCCAGTACTTC,CASSSTGGGRETQYF
.,TRBV7-9,.,TRBJ2-7,TGTGCCAGTCACCGAGGGGGGGCCTACGAGCAGTACTTC,CASHRGGAYEQYF
TRBD2,TRBV3-1/TRBV3-2,once,TRBJ2-7,TGTGCCAGCAGCCAAGATGGACTAGCGGGAGGCCGCTTCGTATACGAGCAGTACTTC,CASSQDGLAGGRFVYEQYF
.,TRBV5-5,.,TRBJ2-7,TGTGCCAGCAGCCGCGGGCTTCTTCAGGAGCAGTACTTC,CASSRGLLQEQYF
.,TRBV11-2,.,TRBJ2-2,TGTGCCAGCAGCTTAGATCTGGGGGAGCTGTTTTTT,CASSLDLGELFF
.,TRBV4-1,.,TRBJ2-6,TGCGCCAGCAGCCAAGTCCCCTGGGACATAGGAATCTCTGGGGCCAACGTCCTGACTTTC,CASSQVPWDIGISGANVLTF
.,TRBV30,.,TRBJ2-2,TGTGCCTGGAGTGTACAATCTCCATTCTTAGGGCGGGGAGCTGTTTTT,CAWSVQSPFLGRGAVF
TRBD2,TRBV7-2,once,TRBJ2-1,TGTGCCAGCAGCCGGGGGGGACTACCGGAGGAGCAGTTCTTC,CASSRGGLPEEQFF
.,TRBV7-2,.,TRBJ1-1,TGTGCCAGCAGCTCCCGAACAGGGCCAGCTTTCTTT,CASSSRTGPAFF
TRBD1,TRBV28,.,TRBJ2-1,TGTGCCAGCAGTCACGGACAGGGGCTCCCTTCTTACAATGAGCAGTTCTTC,CASSHGQGLPSYNEQFF
.,TRBV6-5,.,TRBJ2-3,TGTGCCAGCAGTTATACCCCCGCACGGACAGATACGCAGTATTTT,CASSYTPARTDTQYF
TRBD2,TRBV3-1/TRBV3-2,.,TRBJ2-3,TGTGCCAGCAGCCAACGCGGGAGCATAGATACGCAGTATTTT,CASSQRGSIDTQYF
.,TRBV27,.,TRBJ2-3,TGTGCCAGCACTAGAAGGGCAGGGCTTCTACGCACAGATACGCAGTATTTT,CASTRRAGLLRTDTQYF
.,TRBV12-3/TRBV12-4,.,TRBJ1-1,TGTGCCAGCAGGTACATGAACACTGAAGCTTTCTTT,CASRYMNTEAFF
.,TRBV7-9,.,TRBJ2-5,TGTGCCAGCAGCTTAGCGATTGAGCGCCTCCAAGAGACCCAGTACTTC,CASSLAIERLQETQYF
TRBD2,TRBV15,.,TRBJ2-3,TGTGCCACCAGGGGAGGGGGCACAGATACGCAGTATTTT,CATRGGGTDTQYF
TRBD1,TRBV12-5,.,TRBJ1-5,TGTGCTAGTGGTCTTCCGGACAGGGTGCACCTAAGCAATCAGCCCCAGCATTTT,CASGLPDRVHLSNQPQHF
.,TRBV5-4,.,TRBJ2-7,TGTGCCAGCAGCTCCAAGGACTCCCCGATATCATACGAGCAGTACTTC,CASSSKDSPISYEQYF
.,TRBV21-1,.,TRBJ1-6,TGTGCCAGCAGCAAAGAAAGGCCCGGGACAGGGAATAATTCACCCCTCCACTTT,CASSKERPGTGNNSPLHF
TRBD2,TRBV15,.,TRBJ2-3,TGTGCCACCAGCGCCCGAGCTAGCGCGGGAGAAAAAGATACGCAGTATTTT,CATSARASAGEKDTQYF
TRBD2,TRBV11-3,.,TRBJ2-1,TGTGCCAGCAGCTTTGGGCTAGCGGGCGACAATGAGCAGTTCTTC,CASSFGLAGDNEQFF
.,TRBV24-1,few,TRBJ2-3,TGTGCCACCAGTCAGGGTTCTAGCACAGATACGCAGTATTTT,CATSQGSSTDTQYF
TRBD2,TRBV5-6,.,TRBJ2-2,TGTGCCAGCAGCAGGTTTACTAGCGGGGGGACCGGGGAGCTGTTTTTT,CASSRFTSGGTGELFF
.,TRBV18,.,TRBJ1-1,TGTGCCAGCTCACCGATAACCGGCAGCGTGATGAACACTGAAGCTTTCTTT,CASSPITGSVMNTEAFF
.,TRBV24-1,.,TRBJ2-1,TGTGCCACCAGTTCAGGGTACAATGAGCAGTTCTTC,CATSSGYNEQFF
TRBD1,TRBV30,once,TRBJ1-2,TGTGCCTGGAGTTCCGGGACAGGCTATGGCTACACCTTC,CAWSSGTGYGYTF
TRBD1,TRBV13,.,TRBJ2-1,TGTGCCAGCAGCCGGGGGACAGGGAGCTACAATGAGCAGTTCTTC,CASSRGTGSYNEQFF
.,TRBV9,once,TRBJ2-1,TGTGCCAGCAGTGGGCATGAGCAGTTCTTC,CASSGHEQFF
TRBD1,TRBV6-1,once,TRBJ1-6,TGTGCCAGCAGTGAACAGGGGGCCAATTCACCCCTCCACTTT,CASSEQGANSPLHF
TRBD1,TRBV7-2,.,TRBJ1-1,TGTGCCAGCAGCCCTGGGACAGGCGAAGCTTTCTTT,CASSPGTGEAFF
TRBD1,TRBV2,.,TRBJ1-2,TGTGCCCGAGCAGTTAAGTCAGGTGCAGGGGGCTATCATGGCTACACCTTC,CARAVKSGAGGYHGYTF
.,TRBV10-3,.,TRBJ2-7,TGTGCCATCAGTGAGTCTCACTCCCCAGGAGAGCAGTACTTC,CAISESHSPGEQYF
.,TRBV20-1,.,TRBJ2-7,TGCAGTGCTAGTCTCCGTCCTCGCTACGAGCAGTACTTC,CSASLRPRYEQYF
TRBD2,TRBV7-2,.,TRBJ2-3,TGTGCCAGCAGCTTAGGTTTCGGGGGGGGTTCTTACACAGATACGCAGTATTTT,CASSLGFGGGSYTDTQYF
TRBD1,TRBV10-3,.,TRBJ2-1,TGTGCCATTTCCGGGACAGGGGAGGAGGATGAGCAGTTCTTC,CAISGTGEEDEQFF
TRBD1,TRBV27,.,TRBJ1-2,TGTGCCAGCAGTTTAACAGGGGGAAGCTATGGCTACACCTTC,CASSLTGGSYGYTF
TRBD1,TRBV7-2,.,TRBJ2-2,TGTGCCAGCAGCTTCACAGGGGCCGGGGAGCTGTTTTTT,CASSFTGAGELFF
TRBD2,TRBV6-6,once,TRBJ2-2,TGTGCCAGCACCCTAGCGGGAGAAGCCGGGGAGCTGTTTTTT,CASTLAGEAGELFF
.,TRBV3-1/TRBV3-2,few,TRBJ2-7,TGTGCCAGCAGCCAAGTTGGGGTGGGGACAAGCTACGAGCAGTACTTC,CASSQVGVGTSYEQYF
.,TRBV30,.,TRBJ2-7,TGTGCCTGGAGTAATCGAGGGTTGGACGAGCAGTACTTC,CAWSNRGLDEQYF
TRBD2,TRBV5-4,.,TRBJ2-2,TGTGCCAGCAACCCGGGGGGTGGGCCGAACACCGGGGAGCTGTTTTTT,CASNPGGGPNTGELFF
.,TRBV14,.,TRBJ2-7,TGTGCCAGCAGCTACAAACAGGGCTGGGAGCAGTACTTC,CASSYKQGWEQYF
TRBD2,TRBV4-2,once,TRBJ2-7,TGTGCCAGCAGCCAACTTGCGGGAGAGGGGTACGAGCAGTACTTC,CASSQLAGEGYEQYF
TRBD1,TRBV2,few,TRBJ1-1,TGTGCCAGCAGTGAAGCGCGACAGGGGGGGAACACTGAAGCTTTCTTT,CASSEARQGGNTEAFF
.,TRBV21-1,.,TRBJ1-1,TGTGCCAGCAGCAAGGGACAGGGGATAAACACTGAAGCTTTCTTT,CASSKGQGINTEAFF
.,TRBV6-2/TRBV6-3,once,TRBJ2-7,TGTGCCAGCAGCCCCTGGAGGAGCTCCTACGAGCAGTACTTC,CASSPWRSSYEQYF
.,TRBV19,.,TRBJ2-7,TGTGCCAGTAGTATCCCCCAGCGGGAGCAGTACTTC,CASSIPQREQYF
TRBD2,TRBV30,.,TRBJ2-1,TGTGCCTGGAGTGTAGCGGGAGGCCAGTCCTACAATGAGCAGTTCTTC,CAWSVAGGQSYNEQFF
TRBD1,TRBV30,once,TRBJ2-3,TGTGCCTGGAGTCGCGGGACAGGGTGGAGCACAGATACGCAGTATTTT,CAWSRGTGWSTDTQYF
.,TRBV19,.,TRBJ1-3,TGTGCCAGTAAACAAAGAGGAGCTGGAAACACCATATATTTT,CASKQRGAGNTIYF
.,TRBV28,.,TRBJ1-6,TGTGCCAGCAGTCTTGACGGGAATTCACCCCTCCACTTT,CASSLDGNSPLHF